This is a list of T cell receptor beta chains from one sample in a study of blood T cell repertoires in COVID-19. TCRdb keeps only in-frame clones here, not all; method: immunoSEQ multiplex PCR. The sample includes some 320,000 clones, about 88% of them seen just once. Sequencing was done on a sample of PBMCs or T cells enriched from blood (not recorded which). The receptors originated from a man in his 60s who had recovered from COVID-19. Each CDR3 is given with its conserved first and last residue. D genes are given only for firm matches. The listing skips clone size in some rows; elsewhere it reads once, few, many or a size class.

D: TRBD2; size: few; J: TRBJ2-7; V: TRBV10-1; DNA: TGCGCCAGCAGTGATTGGGTAGCGGGATCGTACGAGCAGTACTTC; CDR3: CASSDWVAGSYEQYF
D: TRBD1; size: once; J: TRBJ1-2; V: TRBV7-9; DNA: TGTGCCAGCCGATCCGGGGACAGGGGGCCCCGGGACTATGGCTACACCTTC; CDR3: CASRSGDRGPRDYGYTF
D: NA; size: NA; J: TRBJ1-1; V: TRBV6-5; DNA: TGTGCCATTCAGGGGCCGAACACTGAAGCTTTCTTT; CDR3: CAIQGPNTEAFF
D: TRBD1; size: NA; J: TRBJ1-2; V: TRBV27; DNA: TGTGCCAGCAGTTCTACAGGGGACTATGGCTACACCTTC; CDR3: CASSSTGDYGYTF
D: NA; size: once; J: TRBJ2-7; V: TRBV6-5; DNA: TGTGCCAGCAGTTTGTCATTTTGGACAGACAACGAGCAGTACTTC; CDR3: CASSLSFWTDNEQYF
D: TRBD1; size: NA; J: TRBJ1-4; V: TRBV7-9; DNA: TGTGCCAGCAGCCTACAGGGGGTCGGTGAAAAACTGTTTTTT; CDR3: CASSLQGVGEKLFF
D: TRBD1; size: few; J: TRBJ1-5; V: TRBV5-6; DNA: TGTGCCAGCAGCTCGGACAGGGAGGGCAATCAGCCCCAGCATTTT; CDR3: CASSSDREGNQPQHF
D: NA; size: NA; J: TRBJ2-6; V: TRBV29-1; DNA: TGCAGCGCTCTAAGTGGAGTGTCTGGGGCCAACGTCCTGACTTTC; CDR3: CSALSGVSGANVLTF
D: TRBD1; size: NA; J: TRBJ2-1; V: TRBV11-2; DNA: TGTGCCAGCAGCTCGGCCGGAAACAGGGGGCGCTTCTACAATGAGCAGTTCTTC; CDR3: CASSSAGNRGRFYNEQFF
D: NA; size: NA; J: TRBJ1-2; V: TRBV18; DNA: TGTGCCAGCTCACCACCAGGTGTCAGGGGAAACTATGGCTACACCTTC; CDR3: CASSPPGVRGNYGYTF